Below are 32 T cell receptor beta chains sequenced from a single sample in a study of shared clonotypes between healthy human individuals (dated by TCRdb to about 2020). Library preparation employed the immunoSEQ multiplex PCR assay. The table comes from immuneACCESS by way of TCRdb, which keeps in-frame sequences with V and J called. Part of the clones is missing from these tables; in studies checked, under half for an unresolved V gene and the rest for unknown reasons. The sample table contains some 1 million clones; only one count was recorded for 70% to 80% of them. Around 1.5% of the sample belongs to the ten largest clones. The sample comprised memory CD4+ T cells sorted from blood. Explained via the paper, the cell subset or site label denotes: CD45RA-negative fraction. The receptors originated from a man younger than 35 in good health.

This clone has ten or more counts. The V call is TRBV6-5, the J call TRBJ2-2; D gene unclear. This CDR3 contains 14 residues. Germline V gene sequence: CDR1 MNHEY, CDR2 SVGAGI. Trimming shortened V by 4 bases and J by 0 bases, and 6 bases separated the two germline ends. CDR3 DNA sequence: TGTGCCAGCAGTTCCCAGACGAACACCGGGGAGCTGTTTTTT. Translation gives CASSSQTNTGELFF.

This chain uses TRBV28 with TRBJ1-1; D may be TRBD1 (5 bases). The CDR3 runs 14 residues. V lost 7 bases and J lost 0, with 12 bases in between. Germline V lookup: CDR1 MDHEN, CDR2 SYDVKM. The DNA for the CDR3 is TGTGCCAGCATTCTGGCAGGGTTGAACACTGAAGCTTTCTTT. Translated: CASILAGLNTEAFF.

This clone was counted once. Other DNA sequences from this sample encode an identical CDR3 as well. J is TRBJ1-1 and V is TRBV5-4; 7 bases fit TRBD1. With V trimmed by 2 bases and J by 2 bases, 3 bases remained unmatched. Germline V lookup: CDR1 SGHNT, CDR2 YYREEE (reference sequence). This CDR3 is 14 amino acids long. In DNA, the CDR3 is TGTGCCAGCAGCTTTGGACAGGTTAACACTGAAGCTTTCTTT. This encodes CASSFGQVNTEAFF.

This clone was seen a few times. As DNA, the CDR3 is TGTGCCAGCAGCTGGACAGGGGGGAATCAGCCCCAGCATTTT. Translated, it gives CASSWTGGNQPQHF. The chain employs TRBV7-9 and TRBJ1-5; 10 bases map to TRBD1. Germline trimming cut 4 bases from V and 4 bases from J; bases unmatched to any gene: 1. The germline V gene encodes CDR1 SEHNR and CDR2 FQNEAQ (reference sequence). This CDR3 has 14 amino acids.

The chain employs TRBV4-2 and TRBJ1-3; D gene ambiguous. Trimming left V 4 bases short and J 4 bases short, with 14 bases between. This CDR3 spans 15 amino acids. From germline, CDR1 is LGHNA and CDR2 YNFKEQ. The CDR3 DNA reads TGTGCCAGCAGCCTAAATCTAGCCCAGGGAAACACCATATATTTT. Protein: CASSLNLAQGNTIYF.

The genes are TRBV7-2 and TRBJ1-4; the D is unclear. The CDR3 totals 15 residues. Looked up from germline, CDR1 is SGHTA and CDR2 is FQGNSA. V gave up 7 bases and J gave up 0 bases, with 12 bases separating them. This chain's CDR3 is CASTQDISTNEKLFF. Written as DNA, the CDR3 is TGTGCCAGCACCCAAGATATCTCAACTAATGAAAAACTGTTTTTT.

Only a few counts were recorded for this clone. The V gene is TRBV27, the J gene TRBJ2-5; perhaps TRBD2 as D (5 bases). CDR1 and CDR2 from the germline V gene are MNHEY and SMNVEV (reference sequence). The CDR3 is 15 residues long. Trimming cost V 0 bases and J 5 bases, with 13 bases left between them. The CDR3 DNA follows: TGTGCCAGCAGTTTATCGTGGCAGTCGGGGGAGACCCAGTACTTC. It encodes CASSLSWQSGETQYF.

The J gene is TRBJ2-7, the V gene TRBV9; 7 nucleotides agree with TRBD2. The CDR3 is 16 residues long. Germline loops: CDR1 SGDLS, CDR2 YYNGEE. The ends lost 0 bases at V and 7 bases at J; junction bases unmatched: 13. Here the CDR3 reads CASSVVPSGMGREQYF. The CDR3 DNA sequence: TGTGCCAGCAGCGTAGTCCCCAGCGGGATGGGGAGGGAGCAGTACTTC.

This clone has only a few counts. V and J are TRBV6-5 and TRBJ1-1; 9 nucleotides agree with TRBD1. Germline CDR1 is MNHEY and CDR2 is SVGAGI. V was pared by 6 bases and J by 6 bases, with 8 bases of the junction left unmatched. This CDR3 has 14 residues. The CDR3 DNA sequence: TGTGCCAGCAGCCCGCCGGGACAGGGCTCTGAAGCTTTCTTT. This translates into CASSPPGQGSEAFF.

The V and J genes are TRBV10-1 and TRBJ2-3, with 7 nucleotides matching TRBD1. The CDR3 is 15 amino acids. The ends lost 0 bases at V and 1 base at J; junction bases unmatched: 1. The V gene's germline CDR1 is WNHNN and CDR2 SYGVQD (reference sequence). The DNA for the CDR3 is TGCGCCAGCAGTGAGTCCACAGGGGGCACAGATACGCAGTATTTT. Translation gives CASSESTGGTDTQYF.

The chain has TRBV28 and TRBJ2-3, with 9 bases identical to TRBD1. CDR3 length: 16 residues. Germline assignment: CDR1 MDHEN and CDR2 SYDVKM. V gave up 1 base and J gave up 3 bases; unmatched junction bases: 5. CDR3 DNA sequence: TGTGCCAGCAGTTTATCGATGGGACAGGGAACAGATACGCAGTATTTT. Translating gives CASSLSMGQGTDTQYF.

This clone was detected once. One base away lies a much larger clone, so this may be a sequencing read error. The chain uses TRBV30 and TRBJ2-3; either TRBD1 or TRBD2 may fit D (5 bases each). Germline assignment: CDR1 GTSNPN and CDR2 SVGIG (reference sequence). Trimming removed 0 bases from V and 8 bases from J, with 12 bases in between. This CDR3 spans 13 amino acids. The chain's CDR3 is CAWSVRERGTQYF. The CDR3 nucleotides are TGTGCCTGGAGTGTAAGAGAGAGGGGTACGCAGTATTTT.

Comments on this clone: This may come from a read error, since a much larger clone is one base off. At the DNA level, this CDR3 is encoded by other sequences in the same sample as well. CDR3 in amino acids: CASSPTGGRGSNEQYF. CDR3 coding DNA: TGTGCCAGCTCACCGACAGGCGGCAGGGGATCAAATGAGCAGTACTTC. The gene calls are TRBV18 and TRBJ2-7, with a possible D match to TRBD1 (6 bases). V was shortened by 3 bases and J by 7 bases, with 22 bases between the two germline ends. The CDR3 contains 16 residues. CDR1 and CDR2 from the germline V gene are KGHSH and LQKENI.

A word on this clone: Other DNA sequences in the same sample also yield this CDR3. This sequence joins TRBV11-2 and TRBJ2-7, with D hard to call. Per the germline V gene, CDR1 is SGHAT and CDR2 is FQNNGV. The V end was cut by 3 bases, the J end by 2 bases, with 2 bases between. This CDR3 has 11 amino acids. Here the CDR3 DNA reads TGTGCCAGCAGCTTTACCTACGAGCAGTACTTC. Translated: CASSFTYEQYF.

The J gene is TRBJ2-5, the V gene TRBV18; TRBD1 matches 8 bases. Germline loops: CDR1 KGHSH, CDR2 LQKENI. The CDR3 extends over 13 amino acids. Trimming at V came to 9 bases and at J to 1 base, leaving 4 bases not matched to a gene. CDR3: CASLGQGQETQYF. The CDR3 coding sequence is TGTGCCAGTTTAGGACAGGGCCAAGAGACCCAGTACTTC.

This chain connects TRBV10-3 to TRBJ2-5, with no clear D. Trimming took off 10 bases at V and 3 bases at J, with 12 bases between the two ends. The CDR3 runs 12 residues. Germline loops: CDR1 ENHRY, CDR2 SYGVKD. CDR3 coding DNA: TGTGCCACCTCCGGTGAGAAAGAGACCCAGTACTTC. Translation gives CATSGEKETQYF.

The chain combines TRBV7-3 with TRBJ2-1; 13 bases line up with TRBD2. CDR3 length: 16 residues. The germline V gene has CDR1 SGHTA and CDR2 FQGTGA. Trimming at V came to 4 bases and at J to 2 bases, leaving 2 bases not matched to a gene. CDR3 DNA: TGTGCCAGCAGCTCGGGACTAGCGGGACCCTACAATGAGCAGTTCTTC. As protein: CASSSGLAGPYNEQFF.

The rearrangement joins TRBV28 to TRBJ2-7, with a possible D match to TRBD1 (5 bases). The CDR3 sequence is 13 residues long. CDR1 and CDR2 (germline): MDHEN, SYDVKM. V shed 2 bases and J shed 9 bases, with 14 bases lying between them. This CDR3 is CASSLGASSTQYF. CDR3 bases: TGTGCCAGCAGTTTAGGGGCATCTTCGACGCAGTACTTC.

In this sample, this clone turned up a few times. CDR3 sequence (DNA): TGTGCCAGCAGTTACCAGACAGGGGCTGGCTCACCCCTCCACTTT. The encoded protein is CASSYQTGAGSPLHF. The chain combines TRBV6-6 with TRBJ1-6; 8 positions match TRBD1. The CDR3 runs 15 residues. Germline lookup yields CDR1 MNHNY and CDR2 SVGAGI (reference sequence). The V and J ends lost 2 bases and 10 bases, in that order; junction bases with no gene match: 7.

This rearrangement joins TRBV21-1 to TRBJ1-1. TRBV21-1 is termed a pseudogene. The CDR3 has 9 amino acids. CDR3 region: CASSKGAFF. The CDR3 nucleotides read TGTGCCAGCAGCAAAGGGGCTTTCTTT.

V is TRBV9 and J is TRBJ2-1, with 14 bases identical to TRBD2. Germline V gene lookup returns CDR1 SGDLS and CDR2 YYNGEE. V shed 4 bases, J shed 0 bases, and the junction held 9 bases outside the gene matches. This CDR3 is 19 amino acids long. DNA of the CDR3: TGTGCCAGCAGCCCGTTTCGGACTAGCGGGAGGAACTCCTACAATGAGCAGTTCTTC. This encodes CASSPFRTSGRNSYNEQFF.

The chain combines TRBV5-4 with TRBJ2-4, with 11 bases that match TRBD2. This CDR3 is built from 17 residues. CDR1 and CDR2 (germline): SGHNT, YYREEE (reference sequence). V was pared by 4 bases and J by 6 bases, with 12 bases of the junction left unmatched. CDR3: CASSRPPLAGVINIQYF. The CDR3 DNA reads TGTGCCAGCAGCCGCCCCCCACTAGCGGGAGTAATAAACATTCAGTACTTC. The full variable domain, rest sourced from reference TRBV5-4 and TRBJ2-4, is ETGVTQSPTHLIKTRGQQVTLRCSSQSGHNTVSWYQQALGQGPQFIFQYYREEENGRGNFPPRFSGLQFPNYSSELNVNALELDDSALYLCASSRPPLAGVINIQYFGAGTRLSVL.

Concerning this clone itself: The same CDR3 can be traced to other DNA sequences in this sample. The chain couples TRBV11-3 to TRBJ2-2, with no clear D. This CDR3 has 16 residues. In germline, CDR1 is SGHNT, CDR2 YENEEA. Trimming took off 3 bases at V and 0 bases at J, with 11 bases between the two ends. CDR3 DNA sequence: TGTGCCAGCAGCTTGACGGGTAATACGAACACCGGGGAGCTGTTTTTT. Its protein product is CASSLTGNTNTGELFF.

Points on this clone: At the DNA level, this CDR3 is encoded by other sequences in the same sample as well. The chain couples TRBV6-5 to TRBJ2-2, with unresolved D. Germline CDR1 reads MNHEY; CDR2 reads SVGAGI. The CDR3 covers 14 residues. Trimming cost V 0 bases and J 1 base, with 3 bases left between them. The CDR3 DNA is TGTGCCAGCAGTTACTCGAGGAACACCGGGGAGCTGTTTTTT. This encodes CASSYSRNTGELFF.

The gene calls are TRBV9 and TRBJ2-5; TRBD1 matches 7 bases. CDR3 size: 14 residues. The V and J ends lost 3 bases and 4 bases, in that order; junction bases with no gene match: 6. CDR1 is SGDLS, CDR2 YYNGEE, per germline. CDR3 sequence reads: CASSAHRGGETQYF. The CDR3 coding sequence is TGTGCCAGCAGCGCCCACAGGGGTGGAGAGACCCAGTACTTC.

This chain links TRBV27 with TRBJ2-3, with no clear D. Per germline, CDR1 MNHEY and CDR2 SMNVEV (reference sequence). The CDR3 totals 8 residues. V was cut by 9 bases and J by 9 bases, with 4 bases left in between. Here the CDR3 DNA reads TGTGCCAGATTCACGCAGTATTTT. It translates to CARFTQYF.

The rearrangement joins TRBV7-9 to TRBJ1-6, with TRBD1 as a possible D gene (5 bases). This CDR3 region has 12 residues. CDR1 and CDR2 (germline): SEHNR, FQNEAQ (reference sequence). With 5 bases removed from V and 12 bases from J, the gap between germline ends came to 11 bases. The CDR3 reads CASSRDVEPLHF. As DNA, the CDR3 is TGTGCCAGCAGCAGGGACGTCGAACCCCTCCACTTT.

The CDR3 nucleotides are TGTGCCAGCAGTTACCGGTTGGACGGAGCCTACGAGCAGTACTTC. Protein product: CASSYRLDGAYEQYF. This chain joins TRBV6-5 and TRBJ2-7; D gene ambiguous. V was cut by 2 bases and J by 2 bases, with 13 bases left in between. Germline values: CDR1 MNHEY, CDR2 SVGAGI. The CDR3 runs 15 residues.

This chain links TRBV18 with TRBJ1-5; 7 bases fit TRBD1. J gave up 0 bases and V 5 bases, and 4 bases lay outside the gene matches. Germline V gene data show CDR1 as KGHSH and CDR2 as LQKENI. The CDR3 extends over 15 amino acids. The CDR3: CASSRQGVSNQPQHF. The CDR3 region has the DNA TGTGCCAGCTCAAGACAGGGCGTTAGCAATCAGCCCCAGCATTTT.

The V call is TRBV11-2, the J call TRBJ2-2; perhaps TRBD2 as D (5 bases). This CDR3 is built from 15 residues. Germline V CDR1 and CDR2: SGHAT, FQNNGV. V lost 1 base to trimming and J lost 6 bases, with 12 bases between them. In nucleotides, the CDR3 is TGTGCCAGCAGCTTAGCGGGGTTGGGTGCCGGGGAGCTGTTTTTT. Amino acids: CASSLAGLGAGELFF.

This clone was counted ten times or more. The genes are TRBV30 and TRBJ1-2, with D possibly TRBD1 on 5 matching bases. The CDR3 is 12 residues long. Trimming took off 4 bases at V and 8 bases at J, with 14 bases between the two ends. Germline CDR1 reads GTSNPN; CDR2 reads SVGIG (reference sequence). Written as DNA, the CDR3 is TGTGCCTGGACCGATTCAGGGTTGGGCTACACCTTC. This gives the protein CAWTDSGLGYTF.

The CDR3 loop is CASSQETSRATDTQYF. The DNA for the CDR3 is TGCGCCAGCAGCCAAGAGACATCTAGAGCCACAGATACGCAGTATTTT. The rearrangement joins TRBV4-1 to TRBJ2-3; D gene unclear. Trimming pared 0 bases from V and 2 bases from J, leaving 12 bases between. This CDR3 is built from 16 residues. Germline V gene data show CDR1 as MGHRA and CDR2 as YSYEKL.